A selection of T cell receptor beta chains follows, all from one sample in a study of vaccination effects on CD4 cells after COVID-19. Produced via immunoSEQ multiplex PCR; TCRdb's table is partial and in-frame only. The sample lists under 70,000 clones, 75% seen once, with about 3.5% in the top ten. Antigen specificity for these receptors is unknown. Sequenced material: CD4+ T cells from PBMCs cultured with HCoV-OC43 spike peptides, taken before COVID-19 vaccination. Receptors were obtained from a human donor who received a COVID-19 vaccine. CDR3s include the opening cysteine and the closing phenylalanine or tryptophan. The D gene is left open where the match is weak. Clone size, where shown, is once, few, many, or a class for clones that have expanded.

d_gene: .; j_gene: TRBJ1-2; abundance: .; len: 11; v_gene: TRBV2; CDR3nt: TGTGCCAGCACCCGGACGAGCGGCTACACCTTC; CDR3aa: CASTRTSGYTF
d_gene: TRBD1; j_gene: TRBJ2-3; abundance: .; len: 15; v_gene: TRBV18; CDR3nt: TGTGCCAGCTCACCATTTACGACAGGGACAGATACGCAGTATTTT; CDR3aa: CASSPFTTGTDTQYF
d_gene: .; j_gene: TRBJ2-4; abundance: .; len: 14; v_gene: TRBV6-5; CDR3nt: TGTGCCAGCAGGGCACGGTTAGGCAAAAACATTCAGTACTTC; CDR3aa: CASRARLGKNIQYF
d_gene: TRBD1; j_gene: TRBJ2-1; abundance: few; len: 13; v_gene: TRBV5-1; CDR3nt: TGCGCCAGCGGGGGACAGGTCTACAATGAGCAGTTCTTC; CDR3aa: CASGGQVYNEQFF
d_gene: .; j_gene: TRBJ2-3; abundance: .; len: 20; v_gene: TRBV3-1/TRBV3-2; CDR3nt: TGTGCCAGCAGCCAAGGTGGAAGATGGGAAAAAACTCCTAGCACAGATACGCAGTATTTT; CDR3aa: CASSQGGRWEKTPSTDTQYF
d_gene: .; j_gene: TRBJ1-6; abundance: .; len: 15; v_gene: TRBV9; CDR3nt: TGTGCCAGCAGCTCGGTAGGCACCTATAATTCACCCCTCCACTTT; CDR3aa: CASSSVGTYNSPLHF
d_gene: .; j_gene: TRBJ1-5; abundance: few; len: 17; v_gene: TRBV4-2; CDR3nt: TGTGCCAGCAGCCAAGATCCCGGACGTACCAGCGGTCAGCCCCAGCATTTT; CDR3aa: CASSQDPGRTSGQPQHF
d_gene: TRBD1; j_gene: TRBJ2-5; abundance: .; len: 16; v_gene: TRBV3-1/TRBV3-2; CDR3nt: TGTGCCAGCAGCCAAGGGCAACTAGGGGGCGGCGAGACCCAGTACTTC; CDR3aa: CASSQGQLGGGETQYF
d_gene: .; j_gene: TRBJ1-3; abundance: .; len: 15; v_gene: TRBV9; CDR3nt: .; CDR3aa: CASSAVPGGGNTIYF
d_gene: TRBD1; j_gene: TRBJ1-6; abundance: .; len: 15; v_gene: TRBV25-1; CDR3nt: TGTGCCAGCAGTGCGAGACAGGGAAATAATTCACCCCTCCACTTT; CDR3aa: CASSARQGNNSPLHF
d_gene: .; j_gene: TRBJ2-2; abundance: .; len: 14; v_gene: TRBV4-2; CDR3nt: TGTGCCAGCAGCCAAGGACAGACCACCGGGGAGCTGTTTTTT; CDR3aa: CASSQGQTTGELFF
d_gene: .; j_gene: TRBJ2-3; abundance: .; len: 14; v_gene: TRBV10-2; CDR3nt: TGCGCCAGCTCCCCAGCGGGCGGTCCAGATACGCAGTATTTT; CDR3aa: CASSPAGGPDTQYF
d_gene: TRBD1; j_gene: TRBJ1-1; abundance: .; len: 16; v_gene: TRBV5-1; CDR3nt: TGCGCCAGCAGCTTCGGACAGGGAGGAATGAACACTGAAGCTTTCTTT; CDR3aa: CASSFGQGGMNTEAFF
d_gene: .; j_gene: TRBJ1-5; abundance: once; len: 17; v_gene: TRBV7-2; CDR3nt: TGTGCCAGCAGCTTAGAATGGCAACCCCTCAAGGGACAGCCCCAGCATTTT; CDR3aa: CASSLEWQPLKGQPQHF
d_gene: TRBD1; j_gene: TRBJ1-3; abundance: .; len: 14; v_gene: TRBV2; CDR3nt: TGTGCCAGCCGGACAGGCTTCTCTGGAAACACCATATATTTT; CDR3aa: CASRTGFSGNTIYF
d_gene: TRBD1; j_gene: TRBJ2-1; abundance: .; len: 17; v_gene: TRBV7-9; CDR3nt: TGTGCCAGCAGCTTAGAACTGGGGGGACAGGGTTACAATGAGCAGTTCTTC; CDR3aa: CASSLELGGQGYNEQFF
d_gene: TRBD1; j_gene: TRBJ1-5; abundance: .; len: 19; v_gene: TRBV10-3; CDR3nt: TGTGCCATCAGTGAGTCCCTCGGGACAGGGGGTACCCTAAATCAGCCCCAGCATTTT; CDR3aa: CAISESLGTGGTLNQPQHF
d_gene: .; j_gene: TRBJ1-2; abundance: .; len: 13; v_gene: TRBV7-3; CDR3nt: TGTGCCAGCAGCCCGGGAGGGGCCCCGGGCTACACCTTC; CDR3aa: CASSPGGAPGYTF
d_gene: .; j_gene: TRBJ1-4; abundance: .; len: 9; v_gene: TRBV12-3/TRBV12-4; CDR3nt: TGTGCCAGCAGTGAAAAACTGTTTTTT; CDR3aa: CASSEKLFF
d_gene: .; j_gene: TRBJ1-5; abundance: .; len: 13; v_gene: TRBV11-2; CDR3nt: TGTGCCAGCAGCGAGGGGTACCATCAGCCCCAGCATTTT; CDR3aa: CASSEGYHQPQHF
d_gene: TRBD1; j_gene: TRBJ2-5; abundance: once; len: 15; v_gene: TRBV5-4; CDR3nt: TGTGCCAGCAGCTTCAGGGGACAGTTCCAAGAGACCCAGTACTTC; CDR3aa: CASSFRGQFQETQYF
d_gene: TRBD1; j_gene: TRBJ1-2; abundance: .; len: 13; v_gene: TRBV5-4; CDR3nt: TGTGCCAGCAGTTCGGACAGGGGCTATGGCTACACCTTC; CDR3aa: CASSSDRGYGYTF
d_gene: .; j_gene: TRBJ1-2; abundance: .; len: 11; v_gene: TRBV1; CDR3nt: TGCACCAGCTACGAGGGCTGGGGCTACACCTTC; CDR3aa: CTSYEGWGYTF
d_gene: .; j_gene: TRBJ2-3; abundance: .; len: 15; v_gene: TRBV5-1; CDR3nt: TGCGCCAGCAGCTTGGCAGTGACTAGCACAGATACGCAGTATTTT; CDR3aa: CASSLAVTSTDTQYF
d_gene: TRBD2; j_gene: TRBJ2-1; abundance: .; len: 14; v_gene: TRBV2; CDR3nt: TGTGCCAGCAGTGTAGCGGGGGGCCCCAATGAGCAGTTCTTC; CDR3aa: CASSVAGGPNEQFF
d_gene: TRBD1; j_gene: TRBJ1-2; abundance: .; len: 15; v_gene: TRBV27; CDR3nt: TGTGCCAGCAGGGACCCGGGACAGGGGATGTATGGCTACACCTTC; CDR3aa: CASRDPGQGMYGYTF
d_gene: .; j_gene: TRBJ1-3; abundance: .; len: 15; v_gene: TRBV7-2; CDR3nt: TGTGCCAGCAGCTTAGCGACGGGGGTCGGAAACACCATATATTTT; CDR3aa: CASSLATGVGNTIYF
d_gene: .; j_gene: TRBJ2-1; abundance: .; len: 12; v_gene: TRBV2; CDR3nt: TGTGCCAGCAAACTAAACAGGGATTGGCAGTTCTTC; CDR3aa: CASKLNRDWQFF